The source of this TCR beta chain is a study of blood T cell repertoires in COVID-19. Study-wide context: Both acute and convalescent COVID-19 samples were obtained from the United States, Italy and Spain. From T cells, B-cell-depleted T cells, or PBMCs came the material, which was cDNA or gDNA.

Original processing notes: Nucleated cell number was recorded as an estimate derived from reference gene primer amplification. Some clones are missing from TCRdb's copy, which holds only in-frame ones; the method was immunoSEQ multiplex PCR. From that table come the V and J calls and clone size; the DNA was used to work out D and trimming. The sample holds approximately 260,000 clones, nearly 90% seen once. CDR1 and CDR2 from the germline V gene are SQVTM and ANQGSEA. V was clipped by 2 bases and J by 1 base; unmatched bases: 4. The CDR3 spans 14 residues. V usage is TRBV29-1 and J usage is TRBJ2-7; 8 bases are shared with TRBD2. The sequenced material came from peripheral blood. The source is a middle-aged woman who had recovered from COVID-19. Here the CDR3 reads CSVELAGGSYEQYF. CDR3 nucleotide sequence: TGCAGCGTTGAATTGGCGGGAGGTTCCTACGAGCAGTACTTC.